The 8 T cell receptor beta chains below all came from one sample that was sequenced in a study of blood T cell repertoires in COVID-19. Here immunoSEQ multiplex PCR was the method, and the copy in TCRdb shows in-frame clones only, minus some. This table holds approximately 150,000 clones, about 85% found once. The sample was peripheral blood. Receptor source: a woman between 50 and 59 years old with COVID-19, enrolled during active disease.

This clone was counted between two and nine times. This sequence joins TRBV6-5 and TRBJ1-1, with 7 bases matching TRBD1. Germline CDR1 and CDR2: MNHEY and SVGAGI. The junction had 9 bases not matched to a gene; V was cut back by 8 bases and J by 0 bases. CDR3 length equals 15 residues. In nucleotides, the CDR3 is TGTGCCAGCCAAAGGGGGCCAACCATGAACACTGAAGCTTTCTTT. This translates into CASQRGPTMNTEAFF.

The CDR3 protein is CASSPGQGREQYF. The CDR3 bases are TGTGCCAGTAGTCCAGGACAGGGACGCGAGCAGTACTTC. The chain links TRBV19 to TRBJ2-7; 8 bases line up with TRBD1. V shed 5 bases and J 6 bases; nucleotides not matched to a gene: 6. CDR1 and CDR2 (germline): LNHDA, SQIVND (reference sequence). The CDR3 covers 13 residues.

This rearrangement joins TRBV7-4 to TRBJ2-6; D unresolved. Looked up from germline, CDR1 is SGHVT and CDR2 is SQSDAQ. V was trimmed by 1 base and J by 12 bases, leaving 10 bases between them. CDR3 size: 13 residues. The CDR3 coding sequence is TGTGCCAGCAGCTTAGAGTCCAGTGGCGTCCTGACTTTC. It encodes CASSLESSGVLTF.

The rearrangement joins TRBV5-1 to TRBJ2-7; TRBD1 might be the D (6 bases). The V and J ends lost 4 bases and 3 bases respectively, with 17 bases between them. The CDR3 has 15 residues. In germline, CDR1 is SGHRS, CDR2 YFSETQ. The CDR3 DNA reads as TGCGCCAGCAGCAATGGACAGAGCCTCAACTACGAGCAGTACTTC. It yields the protein CASSNGQSLNYEQYF.

The J gene is TRBJ2-5, the V gene TRBV7-3, with 9 bases fitting TRBD1. V lost 6 bases, J lost 0 bases, and 14 bases stayed unmatched. Germline V gene sequence: CDR1 SGHTA, CDR2 FQGTGA. This CDR3 comprises 18 residues. The CDR3 here is CASRPGQGPNPYQETQYF. The CDR3 nucleotides are TGTGCCAGCAGACCCGGACAGGGGCCTAACCCGTACCAAGAGACCCAGTACTTC.

The V gene is TRBV7-2, the J gene TRBJ2-7; 8 bases fit TRBD1. The CDR3 sequence is 15 residues long. The V gene's germline CDR1 is SGHTA and CDR2 FQGNSA. J lost 2 bases, V lost 5 bases, and 8 bases had no gene match. DNA of the CDR3: TGTGCCAGCAGCCCCAAGGGGACAGGCCCCTACGAGCAGTACTTC. This translates into CASSPKGTGPYEQYF.

This clone came up once. The J gene is TRBJ2-7, the V gene TRBV19; 11 positions agree with TRBD1. Trimming at V came to 6 bases and at J to 6 bases, leaving 10 bases not matched to a gene. Per germline, CDR1 LNHDA and CDR2 SQIVND (reference sequence). The CDR3 extends over 15 amino acids. In nucleotides, the CDR3 is TGTGCCAGTAGCGCAAACCCTGGGACAGGGGGCGAGCAGTACTTC. Protein: CASSANPGTGGEQYF.

The genes are TRBV19 and TRBJ2-7; D ambiguous. CDR3 length: 10 amino acids. Germline lookup yields CDR1 LNHDA and CDR2 SQIVND (reference sequence). V was trimmed by 11 bases and J by 8 bases, leaving 13 bases between them. The CDR3 nucleotides are TGTGCCCACCAAATCACAAAGCAGTACTTC. Residues: CAHQITKQYF.